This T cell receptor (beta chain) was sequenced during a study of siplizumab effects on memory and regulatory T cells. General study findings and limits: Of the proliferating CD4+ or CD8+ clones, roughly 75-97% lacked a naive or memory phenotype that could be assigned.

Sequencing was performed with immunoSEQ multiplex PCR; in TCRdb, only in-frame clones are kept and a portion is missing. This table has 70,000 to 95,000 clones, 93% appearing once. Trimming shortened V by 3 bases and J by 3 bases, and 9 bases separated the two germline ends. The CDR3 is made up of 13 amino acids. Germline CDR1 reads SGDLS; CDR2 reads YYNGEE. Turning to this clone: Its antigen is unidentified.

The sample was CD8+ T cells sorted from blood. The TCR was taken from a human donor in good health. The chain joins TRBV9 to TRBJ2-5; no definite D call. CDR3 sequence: CASSGSGKETQYF. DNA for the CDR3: TGTGCCAGCAGCGGATCGGGCAAAGAGACCCAGTACTTC.